This entry is about one T cell receptor (beta chain). Antigen specificity is unknown. This entry is derived from a study of lymphopenia after photon versus proton radiotherapy. General study results and limits: A bigger post-nadir fall in TCR diversity correlated inversely with survival time in deceased patients. Photon-treated patients lost naive T cells and TCR diversity; proton-treated stayed stable. After lymphocyte nadir, photon-treated repertoires showed oligoclonal expansion, especially CD8+ Temra.

Only in-frame clones appear in the TCRdb table, and some are missing; sequencing was by immunoSEQ multiplex PCR. The table records about 20,000 clones, approximately 92% of them present only once. J was trimmed by 5 bases and V by 4 bases; bases with no gene match: 9. The CDR3 consists of 15 residues. CDR1 LGHNA and CDR2 YSLEER come from the germline V gene. Sequences were derived from peripheral blood, sampled from a patient treated with photon-based radiotherapy. The V gene is TRBV4-3, the J gene TRBJ2-7; 9 positions agree with TRBD2. The receptor comes from a woman in her thirties or forties with cholangiocarcinoma. The CDR3 coding sequence is TGCGCCAGCAGCCCTACGCTAGCGGGAATTGACGAGCAGTACTTC. Its translation: CASSPTLAGIDEQYF.